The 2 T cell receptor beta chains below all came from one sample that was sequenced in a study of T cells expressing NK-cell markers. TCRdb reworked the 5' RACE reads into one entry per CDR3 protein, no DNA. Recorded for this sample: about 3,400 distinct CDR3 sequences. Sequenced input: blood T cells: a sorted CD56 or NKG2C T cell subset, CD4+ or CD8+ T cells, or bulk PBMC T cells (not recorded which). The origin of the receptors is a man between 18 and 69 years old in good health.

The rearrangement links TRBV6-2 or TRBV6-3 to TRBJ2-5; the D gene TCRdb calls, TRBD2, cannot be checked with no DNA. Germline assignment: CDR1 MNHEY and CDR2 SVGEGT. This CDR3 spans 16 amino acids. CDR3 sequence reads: CASSPWVGTAEETQYF.

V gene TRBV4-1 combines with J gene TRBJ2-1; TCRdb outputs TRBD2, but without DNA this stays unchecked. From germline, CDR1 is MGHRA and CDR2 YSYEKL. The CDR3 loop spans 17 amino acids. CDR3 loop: CASSRDPSVNSYNEQFF.